This T cell receptor (beta chain) originates from a study of blood T cells in healthy people across ages. General study points: Greater diversity and more naive CD4+ cells were seen in long-lived donors than in aged donors. Expanded clonotype shifts may have been confounded, as the donors had an unknown CMV status.

There are 12 residues in the CDR3. Trimming took 5 bases from V and 4 from J, leaving 8 bases between them. CDR1 is MDHEN and CDR2 is SYDVKM in the germline V gene. With a J-beta primer mix and a sample-barcoded 5' primer, a second PCR ran 7 to 11 cycles. TCRdb re-called the 5' RACE reads through MiXCR, storing one row per CDR3 protein. Here the sample spans around 650,000 distinct CDR3 sequences, roughly 30% being singletons. Healthy Caucasians from Russia aged 6 to 90 served as donors. The draw of peripheral blood yielded around 9.6 milliliters from each donor. This clonotype was picked up many times. Its antigen is unidentified.

Sequencing used blood. This clonotype originated in an elderly woman in good health. The chain couples TRBV28 to TRBJ1-2; D is ambiguous. The CDR3 sequence is CASSVPSYGYTF. CDR3 DNA: TGTGCCAGCAGTGTCCCAAGCTATGGCTACACCTTC.